This is a list of T cell receptor beta chains from one sample in a study of OX40 agonist ivuxolimab in advanced cancers. Generated by immunoSEQ multiplex PCR, the TCRdb table keeps only in-frame clones and is missing some. The table includes more than 35,000 clones, over 75% detected once. The source material was CD4+ or CD8+ T cells sorted from blood, sampled in a trial of the OX40 agonist ivuxolimab. Receptors originate from an adult with an advanced solid tumor such as melanoma, head and neck, liver or kidney cancer. CDR3s include the opening cysteine and the closing phenylalanine or tryptophan. A D gene is named only where the DNA matches it firmly. Some rows mark clone size as missing; the rest say once, few, many or name a class of expanded clone.

J gene: TRBJ1-2
D gene: .
V gene: TRBV5-5
CDR3 length: 12
clone size: once
CDR3 protein: CASSIETAGYTF

J gene: TRBJ2-2
D gene: .
V gene: TRBV5-1
CDR3 length: 16
clone size: .
CDR3 protein: CASSSSRTANTGELFF

J gene: TRBJ2-7
D gene: TRBD1
V gene: TRBV11-1
CDR3 length: 15
clone size: .
CDR3 protein: CASSLSTGGSYEQYF

J gene: TRBJ1-2
D gene: .
V gene: TRBV4-2
CDR3 length: 12
clone size: .
CDR3 protein: CASRAANYGYTF

J gene: TRBJ1-1
D gene: TRBD1
V gene: TRBV28
CDR3 length: 14
clone size: .
CDR3 protein: CASSIADRGFEAFF

J gene: TRBJ2-1
D gene: .
V gene: TRBV9
CDR3 length: 13
clone size: .
CDR3 protein: CASSFISGNEQFF

J gene: TRBJ1-1
D gene: .
V gene: TRBV5-4
CDR3 length: 13
clone size: few
CDR3 protein: CASSLRGGTEAFF

J gene: TRBJ2-3
D gene: .
V gene: TRBV7-2
CDR3 length: 15
clone size: .
CDR3 protein: CASSPTSFSTDTQYF

J gene: TRBJ1-2
D gene: .
V gene: TRBV25-1
CDR3 length: 13
clone size: .
CDR3 protein: CASSHRVQDGYTF

J gene: TRBJ1-6
D gene: .
V gene: TRBV12-5
CDR3 length: 11
clone size: .
CDR3 protein: CARVADSPLHF

J gene: TRBJ1-2
D gene: .
V gene: TRBV21-1
CDR3 length: 14
clone size: .
CDR3 protein: CASSNERGRYGYTF

J gene: TRBJ2-3
D gene: TRBD2
V gene: TRBV9
CDR3 length: 15
clone size: .
CDR3 protein: CASSFSGGPSDTQYF

J gene: TRBJ2-7
D gene: TRBD2
V gene: TRBV13
CDR3 length: 16
clone size: many
CDR3 protein: CASNPSRRGVMYEQYF

J gene: TRBJ1-2
D gene: .
V gene: TRBV20-1
CDR3 length: 10
clone size: few
CDR3 protein: CSAPAGGYTF

J gene: TRBJ2-2
D gene: TRBD2
V gene: TRBV7-2
CDR3 length: 14
clone size: .
CDR3 protein: CASSLGGGNGELFF

J gene: TRBJ1-1
D gene: .
V gene: TRBV7-8
CDR3 length: 14
clone size: .
CDR3 protein: CASSSSRANTEAFF

J gene: TRBJ2-1
D gene: .
V gene: TRBV21-1
CDR3 length: 19
clone size: .
CDR3 protein: CASSKGYPRLAGDYNEQFF

J gene: TRBJ2-5
D gene: .
V gene: TRBV6-1
CDR3 length: 12
clone size: .
CDR3 protein: CASSERQKTQYF

J gene: TRBJ1-2
D gene: .
V gene: TRBV28
CDR3 length: 14
clone size: .
CDR3 protein: CASRIGGQIQGYTF

J gene: TRBJ1-1
D gene: TRBD1
V gene: TRBV30
CDR3 length: 13
clone size: .
CDR3 protein: CAKLRQGNTEAFF

J gene: TRBJ1-1
D gene: .
V gene: TRBV6-1
CDR3 length: 13
clone size: .
CDR3 protein: CASSLTGYTEAFF

J gene: TRBJ1-2
D gene: .
V gene: TRBV5-4
CDR3 length: 12
clone size: few
CDR3 protein: CASSLEWSGYTF

J gene: TRBJ1-2
D gene: .
V gene: TRBV5-4
CDR3 length: 16
clone size: .
CDR3 protein: CASSLGGGTSNYGYTF

J gene: TRBJ2-6
D gene: .
V gene: TRBV4-2
CDR3 length: 16
clone size: .
CDR3 protein: CASSHAGTAGANVLTF

J gene: TRBJ1-1
D gene: .
V gene: TRBV5-1
CDR3 length: 15
clone size: .
CDR3 protein: CASSLGAGEIPEAFF

J gene: TRBJ2-7
D gene: .
V gene: TRBV6-6
CDR3 length: 15
clone size: .
CDR3 protein: CASSYSGTGLDEQYF

J gene: TRBJ2-1
D gene: TRBD2
V gene: TRBV10-3
CDR3 length: 18
clone size: .
CDR3 protein: CAISELSSGGPSYNEQFF

J gene: TRBJ1-1
D gene: TRBD1
V gene: TRBV9
CDR3 length: 14
clone size: .
CDR3 protein: CASSAATGSVEAFF

J gene: TRBJ1-5
D gene: .
V gene: TRBV28
CDR3 length: 16
clone size: .
CDR3 protein: CASSIPQGMINQPQHF

J gene: TRBJ2-7
D gene: .
V gene: TRBV7-9
CDR3 length: 14
clone size: once
CDR3 protein: CASSLGQLSYEQYF

J gene: TRBJ1-6
D gene: .
V gene: TRBV7-8
CDR3 length: 19
clone size: .
CDR3 protein: CASSLAGRAGYYLNSPLHF

J gene: TRBJ1-1
D gene: .
V gene: TRBV19
CDR3 length: 12
clone size: .
CDR3 protein: CASRTLNTEAFF

J gene: TRBJ1-6
D gene: .
V gene: TRBV18
CDR3 length: 15
clone size: .
CDR3 protein: CASSTDGDVSSPLHF

J gene: TRBJ1-2
D gene: TRBD1
V gene: TRBV19
CDR3 length: 14
clone size: .
CDR3 protein: CASSVTTGDYGYTF

J gene: TRBJ2-5
D gene: TRBD1
V gene: TRBV4-2
CDR3 length: 16
clone size: .
CDR3 protein: CASSQERGQAQETQYF

J gene: TRBJ1-2
D gene: TRBD1
V gene: TRBV7-9
CDR3 length: 13
clone size: once
CDR3 protein: CASGDSINYGYTF

J gene: TRBJ1-5
D gene: .
V gene: TRBV5-6
CDR3 length: 16
clone size: once
CDR3 protein: CASSFHGGGLYQPQHF

J gene: TRBJ2-2
D gene: TRBD1
V gene: TRBV5-3
CDR3 length: 14
clone size: .
CDR3 protein: CARSQTGEAGELFF

J gene: TRBJ2-1
D gene: TRBD2
V gene: TRBV19
CDR3 length: 13
clone size: .
CDR3 protein: CASSTLAAHEQFF

J gene: TRBJ1-5
D gene: .
V gene: TRBV4-1
CDR3 length: 13
clone size: .
CDR3 protein: CASSLEYNQPQHF

J gene: TRBJ2-7
D gene: .
V gene: TRBV5-6
CDR3 length: 14
clone size: few
CDR3 protein: CASSLGGDTYEQYF

J gene: TRBJ1-5
D gene: .
V gene: TRBV7-2
CDR3 length: 14
clone size: few
CDR3 protein: CASSAGARSQPQHF

J gene: TRBJ2-3
D gene: .
V gene: TRBV18
CDR3 length: 15
clone size: .
CDR3 protein: CASSTVAASTDTQYF

J gene: TRBJ1-4
D gene: .
V gene: TRBV5-1
CDR3 length: 14
clone size: .
CDR3 protein: CASSLLGVGEKLFF

J gene: TRBJ1-2
D gene: TRBD1
V gene: TRBV5-1
CDR3 length: 16
clone size: .
CDR3 protein: CASSLADAGTGDRYTF

J gene: TRBJ2-2
D gene: .
V gene: TRBV5-6
CDR3 length: 13
clone size: .
CDR3 protein: CASSLERSGELFF

J gene: TRBJ1-3
D gene: .
V gene: TRBV19
CDR3 length: 13
clone size: .
CDR3 protein: CASGQTSGNTIYF

J gene: TRBJ1-2
D gene: .
V gene: TRBV29-1
CDR3 length: 12
clone size: .
CDR3 protein: CSVVGQVDGYTF

J gene: TRBJ1-5
D gene: .
V gene: TRBV7-9
CDR3 length: 17
clone size: .
CDR3 protein: CASSWVGGGRSNQPQHF

J gene: TRBJ1-2
D gene: .
V gene: TRBV5-4
CDR3 length: 12
clone size: once
CDR3 protein: CASSLRGTGYTF